Below, one TCR beta chain is given with its context. Its cognate antigen is unknown. The memory T cells were sequenced right after ex vivo isolation, without culture. Here immunoSEQ multiplex PCR was the method, and the copy in TCRdb shows in-frame clones only, minus some. The sample has 20,000 to 25,000 clones; roughly 84% are singletons. This sample is part of a study of CD4 T cell repertoires in COVID-19. Study results and limitations: Some SARS-CoV-2 clonotypes, between roughly 7 and 27%, recurred in SARS-CoV and/or HKU1 cultures. Suggested intraclonal diversification: top SARS-CoV-2-reactive clonotypes appeared in two or three memory subsets.

The TCR was taken from a human donor who had COVID-19. Sample: central memory CD4+ T cells from blood, taken before the COVID-19 pandemic.

The CDR3 protein is CASSPLKGALGKLFF. As DNA, the CDR3 is TGTGCCAGCAGCCCATTGAAGGGGGCTTTGGGTAAACTGTTTTTT. J is TRBJ1-4 and V is TRBV7-9, with TRBD1 identical over 7 bases. Germline loops: CDR1 SEHNR, CDR2 FQNEAQ (reference sequence). The trim removed 5 bases at V and 11 bases at J, leaving 14 bases unmatched. The CDR3 has 15 residues.